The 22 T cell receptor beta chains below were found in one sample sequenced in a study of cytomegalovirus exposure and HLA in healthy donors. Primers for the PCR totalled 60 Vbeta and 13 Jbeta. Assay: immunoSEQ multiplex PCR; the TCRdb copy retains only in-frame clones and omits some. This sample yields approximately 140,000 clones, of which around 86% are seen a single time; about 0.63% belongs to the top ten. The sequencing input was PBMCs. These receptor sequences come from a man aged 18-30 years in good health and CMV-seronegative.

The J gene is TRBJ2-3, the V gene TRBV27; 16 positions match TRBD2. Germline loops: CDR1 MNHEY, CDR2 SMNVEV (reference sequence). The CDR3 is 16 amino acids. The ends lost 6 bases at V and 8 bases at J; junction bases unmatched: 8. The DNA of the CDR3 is TGTGCCAGCAGCATGGGACTAGCGGGGGGGCTAGGTACGCAGTATTTT. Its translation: CASSMGLAGGLGTQYF.

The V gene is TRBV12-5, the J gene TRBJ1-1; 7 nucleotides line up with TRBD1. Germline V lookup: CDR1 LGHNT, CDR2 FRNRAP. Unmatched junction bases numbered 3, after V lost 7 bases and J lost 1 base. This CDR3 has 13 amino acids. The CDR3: CASVPGGNTEAFF. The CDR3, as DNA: TGTGCTAGTGTCCCAGGGGGGAACACTGAAGCTTTCTTT. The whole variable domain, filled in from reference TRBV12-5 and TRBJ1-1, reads DARVTQTPRHKVTEMGQEVTMRCQPILGHNTVFWYRQTMMQGLELLAYFRNRAPLDDSGMPKDRFSAEMPDATLATLKIQPSEPRDSAVYFCASVPGGNTEAFFGQGTRLTVV.

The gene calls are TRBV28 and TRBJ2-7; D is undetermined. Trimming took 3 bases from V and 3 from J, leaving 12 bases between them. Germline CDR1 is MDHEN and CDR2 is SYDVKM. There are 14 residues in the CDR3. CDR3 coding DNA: TGTGCCAGCAGTTTCCCTCGCGAGAACTACGAGCAGTACTTC. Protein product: CASSFPRENYEQYF. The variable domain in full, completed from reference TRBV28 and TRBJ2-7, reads DVKVTQSSRYLVKRTGEKVFLECVQDMDHENMFWYRQDPGLGLRLIYFSYDVKMKEKGDIPEGYSVSREKKERFSLILESASTNQTSMYLCASSFPRENYEQYFGPGTRLTVT.

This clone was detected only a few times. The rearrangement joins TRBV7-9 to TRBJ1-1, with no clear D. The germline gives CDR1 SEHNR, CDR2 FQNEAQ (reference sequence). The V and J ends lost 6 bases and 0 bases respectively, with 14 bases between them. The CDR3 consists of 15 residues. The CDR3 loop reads CASSSARSLNTEAFF. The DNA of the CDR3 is TGTGCCAGCAGTAGCGCCCGTTCACTGAACACTGAAGCTTTCTTT.

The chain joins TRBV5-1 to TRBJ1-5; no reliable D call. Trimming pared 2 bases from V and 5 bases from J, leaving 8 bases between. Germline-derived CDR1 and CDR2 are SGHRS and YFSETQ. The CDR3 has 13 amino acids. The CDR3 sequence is CASSFGQDQPQHF. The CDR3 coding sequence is TGCGCCAGCAGCTTCGGCCAGGATCAGCCCCAGCATTTT.

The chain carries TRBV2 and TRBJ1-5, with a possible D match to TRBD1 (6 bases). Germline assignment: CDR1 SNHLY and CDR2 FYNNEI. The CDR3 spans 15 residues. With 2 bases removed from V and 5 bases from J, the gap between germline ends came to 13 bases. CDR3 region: CASSEMDSSYQPQHF. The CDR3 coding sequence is TGTGCCAGCAGTGAAATGGACAGCAGCTATCAGCCCCAGCATTTT.

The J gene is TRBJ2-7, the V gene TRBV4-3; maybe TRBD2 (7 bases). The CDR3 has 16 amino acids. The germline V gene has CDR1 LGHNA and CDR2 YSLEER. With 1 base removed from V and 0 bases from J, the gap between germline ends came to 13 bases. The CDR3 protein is CASSQVGGPSSYEQYF. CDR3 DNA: TGCGCCAGCAGCCAAGTCGGGGGGCCAAGCTCCTACGAGCAGTACTTC.

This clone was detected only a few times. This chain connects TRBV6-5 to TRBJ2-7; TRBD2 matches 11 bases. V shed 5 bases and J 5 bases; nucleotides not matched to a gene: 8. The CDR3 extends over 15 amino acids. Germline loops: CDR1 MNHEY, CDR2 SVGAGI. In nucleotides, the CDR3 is TGTGCCAGCAGTCGGCCGGGACTAGCGGTCCACGAGCAGTACTTC. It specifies CASSRPGLAVHEQYF.

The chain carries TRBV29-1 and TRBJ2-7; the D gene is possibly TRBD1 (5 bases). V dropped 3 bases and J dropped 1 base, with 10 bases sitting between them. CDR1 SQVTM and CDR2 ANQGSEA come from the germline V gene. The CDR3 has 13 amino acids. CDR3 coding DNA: TGCAGCGTTGAGACAGCAGCTTCCTACGAGCAGTACTTC. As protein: CSVETAASYEQYF.

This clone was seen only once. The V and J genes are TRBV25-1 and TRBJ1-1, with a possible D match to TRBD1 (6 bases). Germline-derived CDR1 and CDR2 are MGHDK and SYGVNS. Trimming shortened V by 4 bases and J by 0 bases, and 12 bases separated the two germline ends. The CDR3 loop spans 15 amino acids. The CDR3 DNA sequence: TGTGCCAGCAGTGGAACAGGGAGAATGAACACTGAAGCTTTCTTT. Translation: CASSGTGRMNTEAFF.

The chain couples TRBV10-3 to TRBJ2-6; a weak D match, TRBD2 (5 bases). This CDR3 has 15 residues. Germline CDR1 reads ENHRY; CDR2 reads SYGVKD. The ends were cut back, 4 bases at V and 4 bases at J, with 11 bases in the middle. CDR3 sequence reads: CAISVFGVGANVLTF. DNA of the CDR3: TGTGCCATCAGTGTGTTCGGGGTGGGGGCCAACGTCCTGACTTTC.

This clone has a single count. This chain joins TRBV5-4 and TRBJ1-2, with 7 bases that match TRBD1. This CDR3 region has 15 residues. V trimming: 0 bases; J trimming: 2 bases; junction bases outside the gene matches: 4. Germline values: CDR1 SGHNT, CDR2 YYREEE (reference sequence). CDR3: CASSLEGGGNYGYTF. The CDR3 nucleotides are TGTGCCAGCAGCTTGGAAGGGGGCGGGAACTATGGCTACACCTTC.

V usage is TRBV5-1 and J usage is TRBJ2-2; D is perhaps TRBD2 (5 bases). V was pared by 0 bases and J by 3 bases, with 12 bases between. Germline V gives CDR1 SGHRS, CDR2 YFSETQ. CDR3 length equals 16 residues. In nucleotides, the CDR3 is TGCGCCAGCAGCTTGGCCCCTGGAGGAGACACCGGGGAGCTGTTTTTT. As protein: CASSLAPGGDTGELFF.

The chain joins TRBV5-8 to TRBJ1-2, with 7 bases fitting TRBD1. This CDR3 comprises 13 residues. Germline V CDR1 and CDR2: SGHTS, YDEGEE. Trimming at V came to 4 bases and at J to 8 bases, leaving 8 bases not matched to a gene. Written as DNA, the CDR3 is TGTGCCAGCAGCACAGACAGGGCAGGGGGCTACACCTTC. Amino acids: CASSTDRAGGYTF.

This chain's CDR3 is CATSSESSGGTYEQYF. The CDR3 DNA follows: TGTGCCACCAGCAGCGAGTCTAGCGGGGGAACCTACGAGCAGTACTTC. The V gene is TRBV15, the J gene TRBJ2-7, with 10 bases lining up with TRBD2. V lost 3 bases to trimming and J lost 2 bases; unmatched junction nucleotides: 7. The CDR3 is 16 residues long. Per germline, CDR1 LNHNV and CDR2 YYDKDF (reference sequence).

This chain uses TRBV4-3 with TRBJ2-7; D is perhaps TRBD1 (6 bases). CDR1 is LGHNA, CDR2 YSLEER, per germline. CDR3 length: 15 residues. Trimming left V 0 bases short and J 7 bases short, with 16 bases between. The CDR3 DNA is TGCGCCAGCAGCCAAGAAGAAGGGGGTGTATGGGAGCAGTACTTC. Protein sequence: CASSQEEGGVWEQYF.

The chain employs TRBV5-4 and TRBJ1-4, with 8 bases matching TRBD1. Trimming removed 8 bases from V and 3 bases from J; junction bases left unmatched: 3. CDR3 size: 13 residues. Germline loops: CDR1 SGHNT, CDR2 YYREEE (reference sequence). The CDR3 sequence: CASKQGANEKLFF. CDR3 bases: TGTGCCAGTAAACAGGGGGCTAATGAAAAACTGTTTTTT.

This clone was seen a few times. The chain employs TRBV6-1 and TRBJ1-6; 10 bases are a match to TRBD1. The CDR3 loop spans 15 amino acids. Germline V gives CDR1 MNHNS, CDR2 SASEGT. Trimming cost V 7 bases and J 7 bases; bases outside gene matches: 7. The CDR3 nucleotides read TGTGCCAGCACCCGGACAGGGGGAATCAATTCACCCCTCCACTTT. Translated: CASTRTGGINSPLHF.

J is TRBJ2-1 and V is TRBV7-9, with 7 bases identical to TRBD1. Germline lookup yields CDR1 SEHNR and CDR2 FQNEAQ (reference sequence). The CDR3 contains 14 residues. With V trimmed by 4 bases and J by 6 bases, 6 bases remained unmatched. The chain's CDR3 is CASSSRGLSNEQFF. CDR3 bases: TGTGCCAGCAGCTCCAGGGGGTTGAGCAATGAGCAGTTCTTC. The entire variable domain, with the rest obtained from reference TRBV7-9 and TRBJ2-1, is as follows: DTGVSQNPRHKITKRGQNVTFRCDPISEHNRLYWYRQTLGQGPEFLTYFQNEAQLEKSRLLSDRFSAERPKGSFSTLEIQRTEQGDSAMYLCASSSRGLSNEQFFGPGTRLTVL.

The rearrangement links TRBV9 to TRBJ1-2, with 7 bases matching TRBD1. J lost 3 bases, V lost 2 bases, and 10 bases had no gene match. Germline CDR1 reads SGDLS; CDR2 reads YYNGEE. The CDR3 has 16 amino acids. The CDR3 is CASSVGPSGTDYGYTF. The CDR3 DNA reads TGTGCCAGCAGCGTGGGACCTAGCGGGACAGACTATGGCTACACCTTC.

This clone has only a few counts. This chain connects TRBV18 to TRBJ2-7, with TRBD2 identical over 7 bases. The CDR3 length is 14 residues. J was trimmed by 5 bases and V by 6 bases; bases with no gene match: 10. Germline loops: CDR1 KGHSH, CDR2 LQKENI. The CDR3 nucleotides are TGTGCCAGCTCCCGCGGGGGAAACCTCCACGAGCAGTACTTC. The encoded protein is CASSRGGNLHEQYF.

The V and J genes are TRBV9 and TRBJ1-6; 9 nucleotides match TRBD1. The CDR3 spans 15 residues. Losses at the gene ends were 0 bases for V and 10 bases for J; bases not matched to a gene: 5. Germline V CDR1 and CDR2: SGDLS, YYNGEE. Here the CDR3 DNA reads TGTGCCAGCAGCGTAGACAGGACAGGGGCCTCACCCCTCCACTTT. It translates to CASSVDRTGASPLHF.